The 25 T cell receptor beta chains in this list originate from one sample, sequenced in a study of blood T cell repertoires in COVID-19. Sequencing was performed with immunoSEQ multiplex PCR; in TCRdb, only in-frame clones are kept and a portion is missing. Of around 37,000 clones listed, about nine tenths are singletons. Sequenced sample: peripheral blood. These receptors came from a man in his 60s with acute or convalescent COVID-19.

The chain uses TRBV28 and TRBJ1-2, with no clear D. The CDR3 extends over 13 amino acids. The V end lost 1 base, the J end lost 0 bases, and 3 bases lay between the germline ends. Germline values: CDR1 MDHEN, CDR2 SYDVKM. As DNA, the CDR3 is TGTGCCAGCAGTTTATCTGCTAACTATGGCTACACCTTC. Translated: CASSLSANYGYTF.

The chain uses TRBV28 and TRBJ1-2, with TRBD1 matching 10 bases. This CDR3 region has 15 residues. The trim removed 6 bases at V and 4 bases at J, leaving 8 bases unmatched. CDR1 is MDHEN and CDR2 is SYDVKM in the germline V gene. The CDR3 loop reads CASRDPGQGIYGYTF. In DNA, the CDR3 is TGTGCCAGCAGGGATCCGGGACAGGGGATCTATGGCTACACCTTC.

The J gene is TRBJ1-1, the V gene TRBV2; 8 positions match TRBD1. The CDR3 contains 13 residues. The V segment lost 6 bases and the J segment 3 bases; nucleotides outside the gene matches: 3. From germline, CDR1 is SNHLY and CDR2 FYNNEI. Here the CDR3 DNA reads TGTGCCAGCAGGGAACAGGGGGACACTGAAGCTTTCTTT. It is translated as CASREQGDTEAFF.

This clone came up once. V and J are TRBV15 and TRBJ2-5, with TRBD2 matching over 13 bases. This CDR3 region has 15 residues. V was pared by 1 base and J by 9 bases, with 5 bases of the junction left unmatched. Germline V lookup: CDR1 LNHNV, CDR2 YYDKDF (reference sequence). In DNA, the CDR3 is TGTGCCACCAGCAGAGGGACTAGCGGGAGTTTAGCCCAGTACTTC. Residues: CATSRGTSGSLAQYF.

The V and J genes are TRBV19 and TRBJ2-5, with D possibly matching TRBD2 (5 bases). Per the germline V gene, CDR1 is LNHDA and CDR2 is SQIVND (reference sequence). The CDR3 runs to 15 residues. The V end was cut by 1 base, the J end by 4 bases, with 13 bases between. CDR3 sequence (DNA): TGTGCCAGTAGTATAGTCCCGGGTGCGGGAGAGACCCAGTACTTC. Translated: CASSIVPGAGETQYF.

This clone appeared a few times. Here the CDR3 reads CASMSGGHNEQYF. The CDR3 nucleotides read TGTGCCAGCATGTCGGGAGGTCACAACGAGCAGTACTTC. The rearrangement joins TRBV6-5 to TRBJ2-7, with 7 bases identical to TRBD2. Germline V gene lookup returns CDR1 MNHEY and CDR2 SVGAGI. With 7 bases clipped from V and 5 bases from J, the junction kept 8 bases outside the gene matches. The CDR3 has 13 residues.

The gene calls are TRBV28 and TRBJ2-3; TRBD2 matches 7 bases. The CDR3 totals 16 residues. V lost 5 bases to trimming and J lost 4 bases; unmatched junction nucleotides: 12. Germline lookup yields CDR1 MDHEN and CDR2 SYDVKM. Here the CDR3 reads CASSLLKGGSPDTQYF. For the CDR3, the DNA is TGTGCCAGCAGTCTACTGAAGGGCGGGAGCCCAGATACGCAGTATTTT.

J is TRBJ1-6 and V is TRBV5-1, with unresolved D. CDR1 SGHRS and CDR2 YFSETQ come from the germline V gene. The CDR3 contains 17 residues. Trimming left V 0 bases short and J 0 bases short, with 10 bases between. The CDR3 protein is CASSLDTRSSYNSPLHF. The DNA of the CDR3 is TGCGCCAGCAGCTTGGACACTAGGAGCTCCTATAATTCACCCCTCCACTTT.

This chain joins TRBV10-3 and TRBJ1-5; possibly TRBD1 for D (6 bases). This CDR3 contains 13 residues. The V gene's germline CDR1 is ENHRY and CDR2 SYGVKD. The V end lost 5 bases, the J end lost 4 bases, and 9 bases lay between the germline ends. CDR3 sequence reads: CAISSGENQPQHF. Here the CDR3 DNA reads TGTGCCATCAGTTCAGGGGAGAATCAGCCCCAGCATTTT.

The chain joins TRBV25-1 to TRBJ1-1, with D possibly matching TRBD1 (5 bases). From germline, CDR1 is MGHDK and CDR2 SYGVNS. The germline V and J ends were trimmed by 4 bases and 1 base, with 10 bases remaining between them. The length of the CDR3 is 14 residues. The CDR3 sequence is CASSGRQRNTEAFF. Written as DNA, the CDR3 is TGTGCCAGCAGTGGAAGACAGAGGAACACTGAAGCTTTCTTT. The full variable domain, completed using reference TRBV25-1 and TRBJ1-1, is EADIYQTPRYLVIGTGKKITLECSQTMGHDKMYWYQQDPGMELHLIHYSYGVNSTEKGDLSSESTVSRIRTEHFPLTLESARPSHTSQYLCASSGRQRNTEAFFGQGTRLTVV.

This chain links TRBV6-2 or TRBV6-3 with TRBJ2-3; no clear D. The CDR3 totals 12 residues. V lost 5 bases and J lost 5, with 8 bases in between. Germline loops: CDR1 MNHEY, CDR2 SVGEGT. The CDR3 region has the DNA TGTGCCAGCAGTAGATTAGTAGATACGCAGTATTTT. This encodes CASSRLVDTQYF.

The rearrangement uses TRBV27 and TRBJ2-1; perhaps TRBD1 as D (6 bases). Germline assignment: CDR1 MNHEY and CDR2 SMNVEV (reference sequence). Trimming left V 1 base short and J 6 bases short, with 19 bases between. There are 17 residues in the CDR3. Written as DNA, the CDR3 is TGTGCCAGCAGTTTATTCGGTATGAGGGGGTTTCGCAATGAGCAGTTCTTC. Translating it yields CASSLFGMRGFRNEQFF.

This rearrangement joins TRBV19 to TRBJ1-4; D is perhaps TRBD1 (6 bases). V was pared by 0 bases and J by 5 bases, with 13 bases between. Germline values: CDR1 LNHDA, CDR2 SQIVND (reference sequence). This CDR3 has 16 amino acids. CDR3 loop: CASSIDGTFPNEKLFF. CDR3 DNA: TGTGCCAGTAGTATAGATGGGACATTCCCCAATGAAAAACTGTTTTTT.

The CDR3 coding sequence is TGCGCCAGCAGCCCTTCCCACGGGGAGGGGACCAGCTCCTACGAGCAGTACTTC. Encoded protein: CASSPSHGEGTSSYEQYF. This chain uses TRBV5-1 with TRBJ2-7; 7 bases align to TRBD2. The CDR3 extends over 18 amino acids. CDR1 SGHRS and CDR2 YFSETQ come from the germline V gene. V dropped 4 bases and J dropped 0; count of bases not matched to a gene: 16. The variable domain in full, completed from reference TRBV5-1 and TRBJ2-7, reads KAGVTQTPRYLIKTRGQQVTLSCSPISGHRSVSWYQQTPGQGLQFLFEYFSETQRNKGNFPGRFSGRQFSNSRSEMNVSTLELGDSALYLCASSPSHGEGTSSYEQYFGPGTRLTVT.

J is TRBJ1-4 and V is TRBV6-5, with D perhaps TRBD1 (6 bases). The CDR3 is 14 residues long. The germline CDR1 and CDR2 sequences are MNHEY and SVGAGI. Trimming took off 5 bases at V and 7 bases at J, with 14 bases between the two ends. This chain's CDR3 is CASSIRGMGEKLFF. CDR3 sequence (DNA): TGTGCCAGCAGTATCAGGGGTATGGGTGAAAAACTGTTTTTT.

This clone was seen only a few times. This sequence joins TRBV5-1 and TRBJ2-1, with D uncertain. CDR1 is SGHRS and CDR2 is YFSETQ in the germline V gene. The V end lost 1 base, the J end lost 3 bases, and 11 bases lay between the germline ends. The CDR3 totals 15 residues. This CDR3 reads CASSLSLLLYNEQFF. CDR3 bases: TGCGCCAGCAGCTTGAGCCTCTTACTCTACAATGAGCAGTTCTTC.

V usage is TRBV6-5 and J usage is TRBJ1-2; D is unclear. Deletions cut 4 bases from V and 3 bases from J, with 15 bases between. This CDR3 is 15 amino acids long. The germline V gene has CDR1 MNHEY and CDR2 SVGAGI. In nucleotides, the CDR3 is TGTGCCAGCAGTTCCCTCGTCGGTCCCGACTATGGCTACACCTTC. Protein product: CASSSLVGPDYGYTF.

The CDR3 is CASSPMSDRHGYTF. The CDR3 DNA reads as TGTGCCAGCAGCCCGATGTCAGACAGGCACGGCTACACCTTC. V and J are TRBV7-8 and TRBJ1-2, with TRBD1 as a possible D gene (6 bases). Germline CDR1 and CDR2: SGHVS and FQNEAQ. Trimming left V 5 bases short and J 8 bases short, with 18 bases between. There are 14 residues in the CDR3.

The chain has TRBV4-1 and TRBJ1-5; D is undetermined. CDR3 size: 16 residues. V dropped 2 bases and J dropped 3 bases, with 14 bases sitting between them. Germline values: CDR1 MGHRA, CDR2 YSYEKL. CDR3 in DNA: TGCGCCAGCAGCCAACCCGAGGGTGGAACCAATCAGCCCCAGCATTTT. Protein sequence: CASSQPEGGTNQPQHF.

Details on this clone: This specimen includes other DNA sequences encoding the same CDR3. V gene TRBV29-1 combines with J gene TRBJ2-7; 8 positions agree with TRBD2. Germline V CDR1 and CDR2: SQVTM, ANQGSEA. Trimming at V came to 7 bases and at J to 0 bases, leaving 2 bases not matched to a gene. The CDR3 totals 12 residues. The CDR3 is CSALADSYEQYF. The CDR3, as DNA: TGCAGCGCACTAGCGGACTCCTACGAGCAGTACTTC.

This chain connects TRBV28 to TRBJ1-4, with D tentatively TRBD1 (5 bases). The CDR3 extends over 12 amino acids. Germline V gene lookup returns CDR1 MDHEN and CDR2 SYDVKM. Trimming stripped 6 bases from V and 10 bases from J, with 12 bases between. Here the CDR3 DNA reads TGTGCCAGCAGCCCCGTGGGGGGAAAACTGTTTTTT. This gives the protein CASSPVGGKLFF.

The chain employs TRBV4-1 and TRBJ2-3; TRBD1 might be the D (6 bases). Deletions cut 7 bases from V and 10 bases from J, with 21 bases between. The CDR3 is 14 amino acids. Germline lookup yields CDR1 MGHRA and CDR2 YSYEKL. CDR3 sequence: CASTLAGATQAQYF. In DNA form, the CDR3 reads TGCGCCAGCACCCTTGCAGGGGCCACCCAAGCGCAGTATTTT.

This sequence joins TRBV25-1 and TRBJ2-5; a possible D gene is TRBD1 (5 bases). V lost 3 bases and J lost 4, with 15 bases in between. CDR1 and CDR2 from the germline V gene are MGHDK and SYGVNS. The CDR3 consists of 15 residues. The CDR3 bases are TGTGCCAGCAGTGACCGAAAGGGGCTGGGAGAGACCCAGTACTTC. Its translation is CASSDRKGLGETQYF.

The chain has TRBV20-1 and TRBJ1-6, with a possible D match to TRBD1 (6 bases). Trimming pared 3 bases from V and 6 bases from J, leaving 12 bases between. Germline CDR1 and CDR2: DFQATT and SNEGSKA (reference sequence). This CDR3 comprises 14 residues. CDR3 amino acids: CSASLGAGNSPLHF. DNA for the CDR3: TGCAGTGCTAGTTTGGGGGCGGGTAATTCACCCCTCCACTTT.

The rearrangement uses TRBV7-2 and TRBJ2-1, with 8 bases identical to TRBD2. Germline V gives CDR1 SGHTA, CDR2 FQGNSA. This CDR3 contains 15 residues. The J segment lost 4 bases and the V segment lost 2 bases, leaving 4 bases of the junction unmatched. Here the CDR3 reads CASSLRAGEYNEQFF. In DNA, the CDR3 is TGTGCCAGCAGCTTAAGAGCGGGAGAGTACAATGAGCAGTTCTTC.